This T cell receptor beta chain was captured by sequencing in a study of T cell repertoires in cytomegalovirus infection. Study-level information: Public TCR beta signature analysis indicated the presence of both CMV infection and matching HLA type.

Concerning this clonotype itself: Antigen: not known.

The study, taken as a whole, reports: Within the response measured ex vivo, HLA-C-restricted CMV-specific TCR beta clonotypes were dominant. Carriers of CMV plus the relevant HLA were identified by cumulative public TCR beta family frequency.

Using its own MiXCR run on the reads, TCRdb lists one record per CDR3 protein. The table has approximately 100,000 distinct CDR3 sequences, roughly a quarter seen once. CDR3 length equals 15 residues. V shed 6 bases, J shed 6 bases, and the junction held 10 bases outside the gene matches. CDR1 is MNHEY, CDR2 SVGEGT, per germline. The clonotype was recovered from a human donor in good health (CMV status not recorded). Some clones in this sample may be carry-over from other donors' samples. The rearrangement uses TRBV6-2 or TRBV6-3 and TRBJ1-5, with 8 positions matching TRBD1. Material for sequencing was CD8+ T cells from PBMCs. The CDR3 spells CASSQSDRGSQPQHF. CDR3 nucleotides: TGTGCCAGCAGCCAATCCGACAGGGGCAGTCAGCCCCAGCATTTT.